These T cell receptor beta chains were read from a single sample in a study of neurological immune-mediated disorders. From the 5' RACE reads, TCRdb called clonotypes with MiXCR, one entry per CDR3 protein. The sample shows 13,000 to 15,000 distinct CDR3 sequences, roughly an eighth of them seen only once. Sample: CD8+ T cells from blood. These receptors came from a female donor with HTLV-1-associated myelopathy (HAM/TSP). The CDR3 runs from the conserved cysteine through the conserved F or W. A D gene is named only where the DNA matches it firmly. Clone size is stated in some rows and not others, as once, few, many or a class when expanded.

V	D	J	size	CDR3	DNA
TRBV10-3	TRBD1	TRBJ1-2	many	CAITEDQGDYGYTF	TGTGCCATCACTGAGGACCAGGGGGACTATGGCTACACCTTC
TRBV11-2	.	TRBJ2-3	many	CASSLRDSYTDTQYF	TGTGCCAGCAGCTTAAGGGACTCCTACACAGATACGCAGTATTTT
TRBV28	TRBD2	TRBJ2-7	.	CASMDSGYEQYF	TGTGCCAGCATGGATAGCGGGTACGAGCAGTACTTC
TRBV5-1	TRBD2	TRBJ2-1	many	CASSLYSGGLYNEQFF	TGCGCCAGCAGCTTGTATAGCGGGGGACTGTACAATGAGCAGTTCTTC
TRBV7-9	.	TRBJ2-1	many	CASSPKRGRVFDEQFF	TGTGCCAGCAGCCCAAAAAGGGGCAGGGTTTTCGATGAGCAGTTCTTC
TRBV12-3/TRBV12-4	.	TRBJ1-1	many	CASSPLAGITEAFF	TGTGCCAGCAGTCCACTGGCGGGGATCACTGAAGCTTTCTTT
TRBV18	.	TRBJ2-2	many	CASWAGRNTGELFF	TGTGCCAGCTGGGCAGGGAGGAACACCGGGGAGCTGTTTTTT
TRBV29-1	.	TRBJ2-7	many	CSVSALASTGQEQYF	TGCAGCGTTTCAGCCCTGGCGAGTACAGGACAGGAGCAGTACTTC
TRBV11-2	TRBD1	TRBJ2-5	many	CASSFGTAETQYF	TGTGCCAGCAGCTTCGGGACAGCAGAGACCCAGTACTTC
TRBV20-1	TRBD1	TRBJ2-4	many	CSASPLRGQVIAKNIQYF	TGCAGTGCTAGCCCGTTAAGGGGACAGGTTATAGCCAAAAACATTCAGTACTTC
TRBV21-1	.	TRBJ2-7	many	CARERIRAYEQYF	TGTGCCAGGGAACGTATAAGGGCCTACGAGCAGTACTTC
TRBV2	.	TRBJ2-7	.	CASSVLPGWYEQYF	TGTGCCAGCAGTGTACTGCCGGGGTGGTACGAGCAGTACTTC
TRBV6-5	TRBD1	TRBJ1-2	many	CASSWTGTGAHFF	TGTGCCAGCAGTTGGACCGGGACAGGGGCACATTTCTTC
TRBV4-2	.	TRBJ1-1	many	CASSQVVADTEAFF	TGTGCCAGCAGCCAAGTAGTGGCGGACACTGAAGCTTTCTTT
TRBV11-2	TRBD1	TRBJ2-6	many	CASSLVGQMSSGANVLTF	TGTGCCAGCAGCTTAGTGGGACAGATGAGCTCTGGGGCCAACGTCCTGACTTTC